The 22 T cell receptor beta chains given below trace back to one sample, sequenced in a study of Graves' ophthalmopathy and Graves' hyperthyroidism. From RNA, the CDR3 regions of TCR beta chains were amplified and sequenced. Second-round multiplex PCR came after first-round RT-PCR with HTBI primers. TCRdb fed the multiplex PCR reads into MiXCR, producing one record per CDR3 protein. This sample has 300,000 to 400,000 distinct CDR3 sequences; around a sixth occur once, and the top ten carry more than 9%. The source material was peripheral blood. These receptors were collected from an adult man with Graves' ophthalmopathy.

This clonotype was detected many times. This sequence joins TRBV11-2 and TRBJ1-1; 7 nucleotides align to TRBD1. The V gene end was trimmed by 5 bases and the J gene end by 5 bases; junction bases not matched to a gene: 8. Germline CDR1 and CDR2: SGHAT and FQNNGV. CDR3 length: 14 residues. CDR3 bases: TGTGCCAGCAGCCCCTTACAGGGGAGAACTGAAGCTTTCTTT. Its translation is CASSPLQGRTEAFF. Complete variable domain (other parts from reference TRBV11-2 and TRBJ1-1): EAGVAQSPRYKIIEKRQSVAFWCNPISGHATLYWYQQILGQGPKLLIQFQNNGVVDDSQLPKDRFSAERLKGVDSTLKIQPAKLEDSAVYLCASSPLQGRTEAFFGQGTRLTVV.

This clonotype was counted at least ten times. The rearrangement joins TRBV15 to TRBJ1-5; no clear D. This CDR3 region has 11 residues. CDR1 and CDR2 (germline): LNHNV, YYDKDF (reference sequence). Between the trimmed V and J ends, which lost 6 bases and 7 bases, there was a span of 7 bases. CDR3 residues: CATRGFQPQHF. CDR3 nucleotides: TGTGCCACCAGAGGGTTCCAGCCCCAGCATTTT.

This clonotype was observed many times. The chain combines TRBV6-1 with TRBJ2-2; a possible D gene is TRBD2 (6 bases). Germline V gene lookup returns CDR1 MNHNS and CDR2 SASEGT. V gave up 7 bases and J gave up 6 bases, with 15 bases separating them. The CDR3 is 14 residues long. This CDR3 is CASNIRGSAGELFF. The DNA of the CDR3 is TGTGCCAGCAACATACGGGGGAGCGCCGGGGAGCTGTTTTTT.

This clonotype was found many times. CDR3 amino acids: CAIKAGTGGYGGSPLHF. As DNA, the CDR3 is TGTGCCATCAAAGCCGGGACAGGGGGCTACGGGGGTTCACCCCTCCACTTT. This chain uses TRBV10-3 with TRBJ1-6, with 12 bases aligning to TRBD1. The CDR3 runs 17 residues. Germline loops: CDR1 ENHRY, CDR2 SYGVKD. Unmatched junction bases numbered 13, after V lost 7 bases and J lost 9 bases.

This clonotype was seen at least ten times. V is TRBV25-1 and J is TRBJ2-7; 8 nucleotides align to TRBD1. This CDR3 comprises 16 residues. Germline lookup yields CDR1 MGHDK and CDR2 SYGVNS. The V gene end was trimmed by 5 bases and the J gene end by 0 bases; junction bases not matched to a gene: 9. The CDR3 sequence: CASSLNDRGRSYEQYF. The CDR3 nucleotides read TGTGCCAGCAGTTTAAACGACAGGGGACGCTCCTACGAGCAGTACTTC.

This clonotype was seen a few times. The chain recombines TRBV30 with TRBJ1-5; 8 nucleotides align to TRBD1. With V trimmed by 2 bases and J by 4 bases, 7 bases remained unmatched. The CDR3 has 15 residues. Germline V gene sequence: CDR1 GTSNPN, CDR2 SVGIG (reference sequence). The CDR3 nucleotides read TGTGCCTGGAGTCATCGGGACAGGCTAAATCAGCCCCAGCATTTT. The encoded protein is CAWSHRDRLNQPQHF.

This clonotype showed up many times. The chain couples TRBV6-2 or TRBV6-3 to TRBJ1-5; weak D call: TRBD1 (5 bases). Between the trimmed V and J ends, which lost 6 bases and 3 bases, there was a span of 15 bases. The CDR3 spans 15 residues. CDR1 and CDR2 (germline): MNHEY, SVGEGT. The CDR3 spells CASSPRGGANQPQHF. DNA of the CDR3: TGTGCCAGCAGCCCCCGGGGTGGGGCCAATCAGCCCCAGCATTTT.

The rearrangement joins TRBV27 to TRBJ2-5; TRBD1 matches at 9 bases. The germline CDR1 and CDR2 sequences are MNHEY and SMNVEV (reference sequence). CDR3 length: 15 amino acids. The ends lost 0 bases at V and 5 bases at J; junction bases unmatched: 4. CDR3 protein: CASSLSGQGGETQYF. Written as DNA, the CDR3 is TGTGCCAGCAGTTTATCGGGACAGGGAGGCGAGACCCAGTACTTC.

This clonotype has a count of ten or more. This rearrangement joins TRBV4-2 to TRBJ1-5; 9 positions agree with TRBD1. The V and J ends lost 4 bases and 5 bases, in that order; junction bases with no gene match: 9. Looked up from germline, CDR1 is LGHNA and CDR2 is YNFKEQ. This CDR3 contains 16 residues. CDR3 DNA sequence: TGTGCCAGCAGCCCCCAAGAGACAGGGGGAGATCAGCCCCAGCATTTT. Translating gives CASSPQETGGDQPQHF.

V gene TRBV7-2 combines with J gene TRBJ1-2; 12 bases line up with TRBD1. Germline V gene data show CDR1 as SGHTA and CDR2 as FQGNSA. The length of the CDR3 is 15 residues. The ends lost 4 bases at V and 8 bases at J; junction bases unmatched: 8. Written as DNA, the CDR3 is TGTGCCAGCAGCTCAGGGACAGGGGGCAGAGGAGGCTACACCTTC. Amino acids: CASSSGTGGRGGYTF.

The chain recombines TRBV2 with TRBJ2-7; 14 bases fit TRBD2. The V and J ends lost 4 bases and 4 bases, in that order; junction bases with no gene match: 6. Germline-derived CDR1 and CDR2 are SNHLY and FYNNEI. The CDR3 consists of 16 residues. The CDR3 region is CASSAKGLAGGYEQYF. The CDR3 region has the DNA TGTGCCAGCAGTGCAAAAGGACTAGCGGGGGGATACGAGCAGTACTTC.

This clonotype occurred many times. The chain carries TRBV2 and TRBJ2-7; 10 nucleotides align to TRBD2. CDR1 and CDR2 (germline): SNHLY, FYNNEI. The CDR3 spans 14 residues. V lost 4 bases, J lost 2 bases, and 2 bases stayed unmatched. The CDR3 sequence: CASSASGGTYEQYF. CDR3 nucleotide sequence: TGTGCCAGCAGTGCTAGCGGGGGAACCTACGAGCAGTACTTC.

This clonotype was seen at least ten times. V gene TRBV28 combines with J gene TRBJ1-6; 10 bases are shared with TRBD1. The length of the CDR3 is 14 residues. The germline V gene has CDR1 MDHEN and CDR2 SYDVKM. The ends lost 5 bases at V and 7 bases at J; junction bases unmatched: 2. CDR3 nucleotide sequence: TGTGCCAGCAGTCCGGGACAGGGGAATTCACCCCTCCACTTT. Residues: CASSPGQGNSPLHF.

This clonotype was detected ten times or more. The V and J genes are TRBV6-4 and TRBJ1-3; D remains ambiguous. CDR1 and CDR2 from the germline V gene are MRHNA and SNTAGT. With 4 bases removed from V and 0 bases from J, the gap between germline ends came to 16 bases. The length of the CDR3 is 17 residues. The CDR3 region is CASSASTTANSGNTIYF. Here the CDR3 DNA reads TGTGCCAGCAGTGCCTCGACGACGGCCAACTCTGGAAACACCATATATTTT.

Many counts were recorded for this clonotype. The chain joins TRBV12-3 or TRBV12-4 to TRBJ1-2; D possibly corresponds to TRBD1 (5 bases). The germline V and J ends were trimmed by 1 base and 0 bases, with 15 bases remaining between them. The CDR3 sequence is 17 residues long. CDR3 sequence reads: CASSLVGYGGTNYGYTF. The CDR3 region has the DNA TGTGCCAGCAGTTTAGTCGGATACGGGGGGACTAACTATGGCTACACCTTC.

This clonotype was detected ten times or more. This sequence joins TRBV6-2 or TRBV6-3 and TRBJ1-2, with TRBD1 as a possible D gene (5 bases). Between the trimmed V and J ends, which lost 5 bases and 6 bases, there was a span of 10 bases. This CDR3 region has 12 residues. Germline loops: CDR1 MNHEY, CDR2 SVGEGT. CDR3 in DNA: TGTGCCAGCAGTCCCGGGACGGATGGCTACACCTTC. Translated: CASSPGTDGYTF.

This clonotype was picked up many times. The rearrangement links TRBV7-2 to TRBJ2-5, with 7 bases matching TRBD2. This CDR3 is 14 amino acids long. Germline loops: CDR1 SGHTA, CDR2 FQGNSA. With 4 bases clipped from V and 4 bases from J, the junction kept 6 bases outside the gene matches. CDR3 residues: CASSSWTSLETQYF. CDR3 DNA: TGTGCCAGCAGCTCGTGGACTAGTTTAGAGACCCAGTACTTC. Variable domain in full (rest from reference TRBV7-2 and TRBJ2-5): GAGVSQSPSNKVTEKGKDVELRCDPISGHTALYWYRQSLGQGLEFLIYFQGNSAPDKSGLPSDRFSAERTGGSVSTLTIQRTQQEDSAVYLCASSSWTSLETQYFGPGTRLLVL.

This clonotype was observed many times. V usage is TRBV20-1 and J usage is TRBJ2-5; D uncertain. Germline CDR1 and CDR2: DFQATT and SNEGSKA (reference sequence). Trimming removed 6 bases from V and 2 bases from J, with 10 bases in between. This CDR3 region has 12 residues. CDR3 in amino acids: CSALAVQETQYF. CDR3 sequence (DNA): TGCAGTGCCTTGGCCGTTCAAGAGACCCAGTACTTC.

This clonotype has at least ten counts. The chain joins TRBV12-3 or TRBV12-4 to TRBJ1-1; D is undetermined. V was clipped by 3 bases and J by 1 base, with 6 bases between them. CDR3 length equals 13 residues. In nucleotides, the CDR3 is TGTGCCAGCAGTTTTTACAAGAACACTGAAGCTTTCTTT. Its translation is CASSFYKNTEAFF.

CDR3 nucleotides: TGTGCCAGCAGCTTAGTGGGGGGGGCATTAAACGAGCAGTACTTC. Amino acid sequence: CASSLVGGALNEQYF. The rearrangement joins TRBV7-2 to TRBJ2-7; tentatively, D is TRBD2 (7 bases). Germline V gene data show CDR1 as SGHTA and CDR2 as FQGNSA. The length of the CDR3 is 15 residues. V shed 1 base and J shed 5 bases, with 15 bases lying between them.

This clonotype appeared many times. The rearrangement uses TRBV4-1 and TRBJ1-1; 10 bases map to TRBD1. Germline CDR1 and CDR2: MGHRA and YSYEKL. V lost 1 base, J lost 1 base, and 15 bases stayed unmatched. This CDR3 contains 20 residues. The CDR3, as DNA: TGCGCCAGCAGCCAAGGAGCCCCGGGACAGGGGAAAGGGGAGAACACTGAAGCTTTCTTT. Amino acids: CASSQGAPGQGKGENTEAFF.

The table lists this clonotype with many counts. This chain connects TRBV27 to TRBJ2-5; a possible D gene is TRBD2 (5 bases). Trimming removed 3 bases from V and 3 bases from J, with 8 bases in between. Germline V lookup: CDR1 MNHEY, CDR2 SMNVEV (reference sequence). The CDR3 consists of 13 residues. In DNA form, the CDR3 reads TGTGCCAGCAGTTTGCCGGGGAAAGAGACCCAGTACTTC. It codes for CASSLPGKETQYF.